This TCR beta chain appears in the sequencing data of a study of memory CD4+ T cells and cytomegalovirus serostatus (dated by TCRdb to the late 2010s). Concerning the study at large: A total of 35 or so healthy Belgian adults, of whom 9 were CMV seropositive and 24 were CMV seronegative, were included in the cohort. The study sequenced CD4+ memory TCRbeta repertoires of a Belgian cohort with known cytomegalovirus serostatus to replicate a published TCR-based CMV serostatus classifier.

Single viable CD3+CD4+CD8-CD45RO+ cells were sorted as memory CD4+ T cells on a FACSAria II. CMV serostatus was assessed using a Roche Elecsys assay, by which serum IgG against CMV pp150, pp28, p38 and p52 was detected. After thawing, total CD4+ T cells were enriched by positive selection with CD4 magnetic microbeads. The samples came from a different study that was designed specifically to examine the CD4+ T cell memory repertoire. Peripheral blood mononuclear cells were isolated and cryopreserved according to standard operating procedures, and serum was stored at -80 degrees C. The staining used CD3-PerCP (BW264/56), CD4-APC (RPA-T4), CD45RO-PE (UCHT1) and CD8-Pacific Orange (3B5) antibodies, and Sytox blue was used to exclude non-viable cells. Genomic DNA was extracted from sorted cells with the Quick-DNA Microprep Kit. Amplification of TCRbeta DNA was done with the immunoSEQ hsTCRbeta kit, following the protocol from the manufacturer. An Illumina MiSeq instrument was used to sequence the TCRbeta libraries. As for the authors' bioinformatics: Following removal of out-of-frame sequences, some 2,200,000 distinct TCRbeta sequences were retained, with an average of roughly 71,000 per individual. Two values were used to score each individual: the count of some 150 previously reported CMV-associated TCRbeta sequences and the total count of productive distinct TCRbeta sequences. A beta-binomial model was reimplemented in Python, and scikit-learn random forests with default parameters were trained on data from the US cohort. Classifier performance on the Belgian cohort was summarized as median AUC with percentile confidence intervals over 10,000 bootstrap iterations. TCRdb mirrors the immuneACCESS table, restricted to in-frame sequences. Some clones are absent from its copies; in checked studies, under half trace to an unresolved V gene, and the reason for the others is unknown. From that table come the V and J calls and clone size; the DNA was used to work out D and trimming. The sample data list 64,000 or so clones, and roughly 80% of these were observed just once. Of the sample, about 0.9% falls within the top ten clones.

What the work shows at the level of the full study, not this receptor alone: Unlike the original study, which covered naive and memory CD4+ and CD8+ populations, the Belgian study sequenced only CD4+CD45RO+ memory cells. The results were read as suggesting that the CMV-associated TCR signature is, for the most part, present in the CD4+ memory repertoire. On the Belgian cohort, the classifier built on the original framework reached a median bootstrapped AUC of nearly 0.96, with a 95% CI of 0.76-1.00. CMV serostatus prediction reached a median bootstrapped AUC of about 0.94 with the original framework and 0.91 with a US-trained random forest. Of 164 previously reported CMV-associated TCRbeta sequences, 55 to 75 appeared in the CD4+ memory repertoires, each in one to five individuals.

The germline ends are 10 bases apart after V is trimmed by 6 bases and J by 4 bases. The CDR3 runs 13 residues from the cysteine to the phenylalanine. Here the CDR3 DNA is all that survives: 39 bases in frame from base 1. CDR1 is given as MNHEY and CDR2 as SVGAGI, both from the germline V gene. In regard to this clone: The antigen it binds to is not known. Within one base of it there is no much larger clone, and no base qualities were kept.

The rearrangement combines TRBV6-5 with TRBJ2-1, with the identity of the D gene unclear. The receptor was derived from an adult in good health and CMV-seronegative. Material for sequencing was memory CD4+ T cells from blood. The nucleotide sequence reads TGTGCCAGCAGCCTAAGAGAATACAATGAGCAGTTCTTC. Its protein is CASSLREYNEQFF.